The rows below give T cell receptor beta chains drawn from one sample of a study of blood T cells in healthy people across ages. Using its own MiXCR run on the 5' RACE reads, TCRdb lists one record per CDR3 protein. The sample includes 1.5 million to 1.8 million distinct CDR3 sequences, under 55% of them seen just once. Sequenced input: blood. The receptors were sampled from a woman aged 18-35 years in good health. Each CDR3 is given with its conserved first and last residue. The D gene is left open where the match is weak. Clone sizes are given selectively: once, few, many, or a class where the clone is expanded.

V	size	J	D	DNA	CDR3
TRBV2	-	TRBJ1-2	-	TGTGCCAGCAGAGAACTGGGGCCTTACGGCTACACCTTC	CASRELGPYGYTF
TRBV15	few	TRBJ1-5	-	TGTGCCACCAGCAGAGATAGGCAGCTAAGCAATCAGCCCCAGCATTTT	CATSRDRQLSNQPQHF
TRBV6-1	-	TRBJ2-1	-	TGTGCCAGCAGTGAATCTCCCAAAATATACAATGAGCAGTTCTTC	CASSESPKIYNEQFF
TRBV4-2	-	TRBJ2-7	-	TGTGCCAGCATCCTCACGAGCGCCGGCGAGCAGTACTTC	CASILTSAGEQYF
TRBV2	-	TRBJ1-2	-	TGTGCCAGCAGTGGGGCGGTCCACTATGGCTACACCTTC	CASSGAVHYGYTF
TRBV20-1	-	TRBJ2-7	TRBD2	TGCAGTGCTAGGGGGACTAGCGGGACCCCGGGGGAGCAGTACTTC	CSARGTSGTPGEQYF
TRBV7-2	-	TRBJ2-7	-	TGTGCCAGCAGCATTCTAAGGGACTACGAGCAGTACTTC	CASSILRDYEQYF
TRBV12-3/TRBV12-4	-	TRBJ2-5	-	TGTGCCAGCAACCGGGGGCAGGCTCAAGAGACCCAGTACTTC	CASNRGQAQETQYF
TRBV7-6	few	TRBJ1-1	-	TGTGCCAGCAGCTTAGACAGGGAGGACACTGAAGCTTTCTTT	CASSLDREDTEAFF
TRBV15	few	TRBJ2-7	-	TGTGCCACCAGCAGAGATCGATTCCGTTACGAGCAGTACTTC	CATSRDRFRYEQYF
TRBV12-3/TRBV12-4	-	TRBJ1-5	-	TGTGCCAGCAGTTTTTCAGAGCAGCCCCAGCATTTT	CASSFSEQPQHF
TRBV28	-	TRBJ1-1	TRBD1	TGTGCCAGCAGGTTGACAGGGAGTGAGGCTTTCTTT	CASRLTGSEAFF
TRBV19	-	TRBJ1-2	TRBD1	TGTGCCAGTATCCCCGACAGGGGGCTCGGCTATGGCTACACCTTC	CASIPDRGLGYGYTF
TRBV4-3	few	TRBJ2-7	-	TGCGCCAGCAGCCAAGAGTCCAGGGGCACGGATGAGCAGTACTTC	CASSQESRGTDEQYF
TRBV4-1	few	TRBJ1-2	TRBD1	TGCGCCAGCAGCCAAGACAGGGGGGGTAACTATGGCTACACCTTC	CASSQDRGGNYGYTF
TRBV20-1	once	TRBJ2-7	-	TGCAGTGCCGACGCGACAGCAATCTATGAGCAGTACTTC	CSADATAIYEQYF
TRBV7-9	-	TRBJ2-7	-	TGTGCCAGCAGCTTAGCGCAAGGGCTTTTCTACGAGCAGTACTTC	CASSLAQGLFYEQYF
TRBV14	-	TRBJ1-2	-	TGTGCCAGCAGCCAAGATCCCCGGGGGATCTATGGCTACACCTTC	CASSQDPRGIYGYTF
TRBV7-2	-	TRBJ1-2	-	TGTGCCGGCAGCTGGGGGGGAGTTAACTATGGCTACACCTTC	CAGSWGGVNYGYTF
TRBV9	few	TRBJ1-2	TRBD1	TGTGCCAGCAGCGTAGTCGCAGGGGGCGCGGATGGCTACACCTTC	CASSVVAGGADGYTF
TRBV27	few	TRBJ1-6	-	TGTGCCAGCCGGCAAGGGGGTTCCTCCTATAATTCACCCCTCCACTTT	CASRQGGSSYNSPLHF
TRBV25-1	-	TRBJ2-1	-	TGTGCCAGCAGTGACATTAAGCCTAGCGACTACAATGAGCAGTTCTTC	CASSDIKPSDYNEQFF
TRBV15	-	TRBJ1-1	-	TGTGCCACCAGCAGAGAGGTGCAGGAGAACACTGAAGCTTTCTTT	CATSREVQENTEAFF
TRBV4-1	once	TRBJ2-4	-	TGCGCCAGCAGCGACACAGAGGGGGGGGGATTTCAGTACTTC	CASSDTEGGGFQYF
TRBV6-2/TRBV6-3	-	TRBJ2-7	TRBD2	TGTGCCAGCAGTTACTCGATGGCGGGGGGACCCTACGAGCAGTACTTC	CASSYSMAGGPYEQYF
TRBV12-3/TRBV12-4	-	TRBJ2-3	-	TGTGCCAGCAGTTTGCTCCAGGCGGTAGATACGCAGTATTTT	CASSLLQAVDTQYF
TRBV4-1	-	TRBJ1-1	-	TGCGCCAGCAGCCACGCTGGGGGGGGCTGGACTGAAGCTTTCTTT	CASSHAGGGWTEAFF
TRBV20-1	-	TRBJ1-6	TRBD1	TGCAGTGCTAGCCCATGGGACAGGAGCTCCTATAATTCACCCCTCCACTTT	CSASPWDRSSYNSPLHF
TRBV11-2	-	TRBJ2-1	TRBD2	TGTGCCAGCAGCTTCAGAAGGCGGGAGTTTGAGCAGTTCTTC	CASSFRRREFEQFF
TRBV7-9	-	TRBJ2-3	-	TGTGCCAGCAGCTCCCAGCGGTGGCAGGATACGCAGTATTTT	CASSSQRWQDTQYF
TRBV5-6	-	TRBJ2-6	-	TGTGCCAGCAGCTACGGGGCCTCTGGGGCCAACGTCCTGACTTTC	CASSYGASGANVLTF
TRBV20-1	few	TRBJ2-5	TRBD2	TGCAGTGCTAGAGATCCTCTAGCGGGGGGAAAAGAGACCCAGTACTTC	CSARDPLAGGKETQYF
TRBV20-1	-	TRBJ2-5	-	TGCAGTGCCAGGGGGGCGCAAGAGACCCAGTACTTC	CSARGAQETQYF
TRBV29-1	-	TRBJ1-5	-	TGCAGCGCTGGACAAACTAGCAATCAGCCCCAGCATTTT	CSAGQTSNQPQHF
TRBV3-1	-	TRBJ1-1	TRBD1	TGTGCCAGCAGCCAATTAACGGGCAGGGGGGGGACTGAAGCTTTCTTT	CASSQLTGRGGTEAFF
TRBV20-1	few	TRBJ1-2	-	TGCAGTGCTCCCGCGGACCAATTACCTAACTATGGCTACACCTTC	CSAPADQLPNYGYTF
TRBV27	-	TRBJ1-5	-	TGTGCCAGCAGGCTCCGGGGTAGCAATCAGCCCCAGCATTTT	CASRLRGSNQPQHF
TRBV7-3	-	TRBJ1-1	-	TGTGCCAGCAGCCCAATGGGGGGGTTGAACACTGAAGCTTTCTTT	CASSPMGGLNTEAFF
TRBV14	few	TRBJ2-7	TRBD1	TGTGCCAGCAGCCTTCGGACAGGCTCCGAGCAGTACTTC	CASSLRTGSEQYF
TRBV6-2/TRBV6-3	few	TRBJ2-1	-	TGTGCCAGCAGTTACCCCCTAGCGAACCTCTACAATGAGCAGTTCTTC	CASSYPLANLYNEQFF
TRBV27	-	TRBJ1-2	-	TGTGCCAGCAGTTTATCGGCTGCAAACTATGGCTACACCTTC	CASSLSAANYGYTF
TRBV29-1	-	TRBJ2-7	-	TGCAGCGTTGAATCCGGGGCAGCATCCTACGAGCAGTACTTC	CSVESGAASYEQYF
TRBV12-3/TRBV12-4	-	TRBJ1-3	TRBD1	TGTGCCAGCAGCCTTACAGGGGGCGGAAACACCATATATTTT	CASSLTGGGNTIYF
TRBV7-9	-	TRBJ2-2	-	TGTGCCAGCAGCTCCAGGGCGGGCGGGGAGCTGTTTTTT	CASSSRAGGELFF
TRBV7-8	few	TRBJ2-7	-	TGTGCCAGCAGCTTATCTGGCGCTGGCATGGGTAATGAGCAGTACTTC	CASSLSGAGMGNEQYF
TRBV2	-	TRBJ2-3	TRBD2	TGTGCCAGCAGTGAAGGGGTTAGCGGGGCTAGCACAGATACGCAGTATTTT	CASSEGVSGASTDTQYF
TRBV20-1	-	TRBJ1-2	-	TGCAGTGCTGGGCGATATGGCCACACCTTC	CSAGRYGHTF
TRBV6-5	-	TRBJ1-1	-	TGTGCCAGCAGTTACTCGTTCAGGATGAACACTGAAGCTTTCTTT	CASSYSFRMNTEAFF
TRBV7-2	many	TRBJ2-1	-	TGTGCCAGCAGCTTAAGGGGGGCGACTAATGAGCAGTTCTTC	CASSLRGATNEQFF
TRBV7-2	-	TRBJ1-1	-	TGTGCCAGCAGCCCCGTCCTTAAGGTCGCGAACACTGAAGCTTTCTTT	CASSPVLKVANTEAFF
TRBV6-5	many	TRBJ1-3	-	TGTGCCAGCAGCCGTGGAAACACCATATATTTT	CASSRGNTIYF
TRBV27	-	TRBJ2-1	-	TGTGCCAGCAGTTCCGTAGGCCCTTCCTACAATGAGCAGTTCTTC	CASSSVGPSYNEQFF
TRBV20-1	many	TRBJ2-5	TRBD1	TGCAGTGCTAGACCAAGGACAGGGTGGCAGACCCAGTACTTC	CSARPRTGWQTQYF
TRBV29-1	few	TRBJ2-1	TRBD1	TGCAGCGTTGGACAGGGGCTCTATGAGCAGTTCTTC	CSVGQGLYEQFF